The rows below give T cell receptor beta chains drawn from one sample of a study of memory CD8 T cells in hepatitis C reinfection. Libraries were prepared by immunoSEQ multiplex PCR; TCRdb keeps only in-frame clonotypes and omits some of them. The sample lists about 45,000 clones; around 89% were seen once. The source material was naive CD8+ T cells sorted from blood. The receptors shown here come from a man aged 18-30 years with hepatitis C virus infection. Both conserved end residues are part of each CDR3. Fields, in order: D gene, J gene, V gene, clone size, CDR3 DNA, CDR3 protein. The D gene is left open where the match is weak. The listing skips clone size in some rows; elsewhere it reads once, few, many or a size class.

>TRBD1|TRBJ2-7|TRBV6-5|NA
TGTGCCAGCAGTCTTGCAGGGACAGGGAGGGCCGAGCAGTACTTC
CASSLAGTGRAEQYF
>TRBD1|TRBJ1-6|TRBV28|NA
TGTGCCAGCACCACGACAGGGGGGGAGTCACCCCTCCACTTT
CASTTTGGESPLHF
>TRBD2|TRBJ2-6|TRBV5-1|NA
TGCGCCAGCAGCTCCCTAGCGGGAGGAACGTCTGGGGCCAACGTCCTGACTTTC
CASSSLAGGTSGANVLTF
>NA|TRBJ1-1|TRBV30|few
TGTGCCTGGAGTGTAGGAGCTGAAGCTTTCTTT
CAWSVGAEAFF
>NA|TRBJ2-1|TRBV5-1|NA
TGCGCCAGCTCACCCGCGGGACGACTAGTCGATGAGCAGTTCTTC
CASSPAGRLVDEQFF
>TRBD1|TRBJ2-7|TRBV19|NA
TGTGCCAGTACCCCCGCGCCAGGGGGCTTCGAGCAGTACTTC
CASTPAPGGFEQYF
>TRBD1|TRBJ2-1|TRBV28|NA
TGTGCCAGCAGTCCTACAGGGGGCTACAATGAGCAGTTCTTC
CASSPTGGYNEQFF
>TRBD2|TRBJ2-1|TRBV2|NA
TGTGCCAGCAGTGGAACACTAGCGGGGGACTCCTACAATGAGCAGTTCTTC
CASSGTLAGDSYNEQFF
>TRBD2|TRBJ2-1|TRBV29-1|NA
TGCAGCGTTCGGGGGGCGGGGGGTACCTACAATGAGCAGTTCTTC
CSVRGAGGTYNEQFF
>TRBD1|TRBJ1-2|TRBV10-3|NA
TGTGCCATCAGGGCAGGGACAGACTATGGCTACACCTTC
CAIRAGTDYGYTF
>NA|TRBJ2-2|TRBV7-3|NA
TGTGCCAGCAGCCCATACGTTGGAGAGAAGAACACCGGGGAGCTGTTTTTT
CASSPYVGEKNTGELFF
>TRBD2|TRBJ2-3|TRBV6-5|NA
TGTGCCAGCAGTTACACGACTAGCGGATTAAATACGCAGTATTTT
CASSYTTSGLNTQYF
>NA|TRBJ1-6|TRBV27|NA
TGTGCCAGCAGTGGACAGTTACCAAATTCACCCCTCCACTTT
CASSGQLPNSPLHF
>NA|TRBJ1-3|TRBV6-5|NA
TGTGCCAGCAGCACAGGAAGCTCTGGAAACACCATATATTTT
CASSTGSSGNTIYF
>NA|TRBJ2-3|TRBV27|NA
TGTGCCAGCAGTTTAATCGGTGTCAGCACAGATACGCAGTATTTT
CASSLIGVSTDTQYF
>NA|TRBJ2-6|TRBV9|NA
TGTGCCAGCAGCCCTTCGTCTGGGGCCAACGTCCTGACTTTC
CASSPSSGANVLTF
>TRBD1|TRBJ2-7|TRBV6-1|NA
TGTGCCAGCACCGGACAGGACTCCTACGAGCAGTACTTC
CASTGQDSYEQYF
>NA|TRBJ1-3|TRBV5-6|NA
TGTGCCAGCAGCTGGGCCCGACAAGGGGATATGGGAAACACCATATATTTT
CASSWARQGDMGNTIYF
>NA|TRBJ1-4|TRBV29-1|once
TGCAGCGTTGAAGTGGCGGGAGGAGGCGAAAAACTGTTTTTT
CSVEVAGGGEKLFF
>NA|TRBJ2-3|TRBV27|NA
TGTGCCACGTCCAGCACAGATACGCAGTATTTT
CATSSTDTQYF
>TRBD1|TRBJ1-2|TRBV7-8|NA
TGTGCCAGCAGCCTCGGGACAGGGACTAACTATGGCTACACCTTC
CASSLGTGTNYGYTF
>NA|TRBJ2-1|TRBV7-6|NA
TGTGCCAGCAGCCAAGTGCCACTTCCGAATGAGCAGTTCTTC
CASSQVPLPNEQFF
>NA|TRBJ2-3|TRBV9|NA
TGTGCCAGCAGCGTAGCTCCGGGAGCCGGCCCAGATACGCAGTATTTT
CASSVAPGAGPDTQYF
>NA|TRBJ2-1|TRBV19|NA
TGTGCCAGTAGTATTTCTGCGGGCCGCTCCTACAATGAGCAGTTCTTC
CASSISAGRSYNEQFF
>NA|TRBJ1-5|TRBV6-6|once
TGTGCCAGCACCCAGACGAGGGATAGCAATCAGCCCCAGCATTTT
CASTQTRDSNQPQHF
>TRBD1|TRBJ2-1|TRBV7-2|NA
TGTGCCAGCAGCTTCGCCGGACAGGGGGCATACTATGAGCAGTTCTTC
CASSFAGQGAYYEQFF
>NA|TRBJ2-7|TRBV6-5|NA
TGTGCCAGCAGTTACAGTGATACTTACGAGCAGTACTTC
CASSYSDTYEQYF
>NA|TRBJ2-5|TRBV7-7|NA
TGTGCCAGCAGCTTAGTCCAGCAGTCAGGGGAGACCCAGTACTTC
CASSLVQQSGETQYF
>TRBD1|TRBJ1-5|TRBV6-6|NA
TGTGCCAGCAGTTACTCACAGGGGGCGGATCAGCCCCAGCATTTT
CASSYSQGADQPQHF
>TRBD1|TRBJ1-1|TRBV29-1|NA
TGCAGCGTTGCCCAGGGGGGTACTGAAGCTTTCTTT
CSVAQGGTEAFF
>NA|TRBJ2-2|TRBV4-1|NA
TGCGCCAGCAGCCTCCGGTTAGCCGACACCGGGGAGCTGTTTTTT
CASSLRLADTGELFF
>TRBD1|TRBJ1-2|TRBV19|once
TGTGCCAGCCACGGCGGGGGGACAGGGGGTCTTAACTATGGCTACACCTTC
CASHGGGTGGLNYGYTF
>NA|TRBJ2-1|TRBV12-5|NA
TGTGCTAGTGGTTTAAGGACAGTCCATACCTCAGGGTACAATGAGCAGTTCTTC
CASGLRTVHTSGYNEQFF
>TRBD1|TRBJ2-7|TRBV5-5|once
TGTGCCAGCAGCCCCAGGACAGGCACCTACGAGCAGTACTTC
CASSPRTGTYEQYF
>NA|TRBJ1-4|TRBV9|NA
TGTGCCAGCAGTGCTCAGGAATTAAATGAAAAACTGTTTTTT
CASSAQELNEKLFF
>NA|TRBJ1-5|TRBV19|NA
TGTGCCAGTAGTATCGCAGGGGCCTACAATCAGCCCCAGCATTTT
CASSIAGAYNQPQHF
>NA|TRBJ2-7|TRBV28|NA
TGTGCCAGCAGTTTATCTGCCAGATCCTACGAGCAGTACTTC
CASSLSARSYEQYF
>TRBD2|TRBJ2-1|TRBV7-9|NA
TGTGCCAGCAGCACCGGGACTAGCGGCCCCCTGGGAAATGAGCAGTTCTTC
CASSTGTSGPLGNEQFF
>NA|TRBJ1-6|TRBV27|NA
TGTGCCAGTGGGCCCTTCCCTAATTCACCCCTCCACTTT
CASGPFPNSPLHF
>NA|TRBJ2-3|TRBV4-1|NA
TGCGCCAGCAGCCAAGCCCAGATAGGTCTGTACTACACAGATACGCAGTATTTT
CASSQAQIGLYYTDTQYF
>NA|TRBJ2-7|TRBV27|NA
TGTGCCAGCAGTTTGGACTCCAGGAACTACGAGCAGTACTTC
CASSLDSRNYEQYF
>TRBD2|TRBJ2-1|TRBV19|once
TGTGCCAGTAGTATTTGGACTAGCGGGACCTACAATGAGCAGTTCTTC
CASSIWTSGTYNEQFF
>TRBD2|TRBJ2-7|TRBV11-2|once
TGTGCCAGCAGCTTCTTTAGCGGGAACTCCTACGAGCAGTACTTC
CASSFFSGNSYEQYF
>TRBD2|TRBJ2-5|TRBV28|once
TGTGCCAGCACCAACGAGGCGGGAGGGCAAGAGACCCAGTACTTC
CASTNEAGGQETQYF
>TRBD1|TRBJ2-7|TRBV9|NA
TGTGCCAGCAGCGTGGGACAGGGGGCCTACGAGCAGTACTTC
CASSVGQGAYEQYF
>NA|TRBJ1-3|TRBV5-6|NA
TGTGCCAGTAGGGGCCTCTCTGGAAACACCATATATTTT
CASRGLSGNTIYF
>TRBD2|TRBJ2-5|TRBV4-3|NA
TGCGCCAGCAGCCAAGATTGGACTAGCGGGGGGGAGCCCCAGTACTTC
CASSQDWTSGGEPQYF
>NA|TRBJ2-4|TRBV7-9|NA
TGTGCCAGCAGCTTAGAGGCCGGTCTCGGAGGAATTCAGTACTTC
CASSLEAGLGGIQYF
>TRBD1|TRBJ2-7|TRBV4-1|NA
TGCGCCAGCAGAAGAGACAGGGAAGTCGCGTACGAGCAGTACTTC
CASRRDREVAYEQYF
>TRBD2|TRBJ2-5|TRBV18|NA
TGTGCCAGCTCACCCCCGGTTTGGCTAGCGGGCCACCAAGAGACCCAGTACTTC
CASSPPVWLAGHQETQYF
>TRBD2|TRBJ2-1|TRBV7-8|NA
TGTGCCAGCAGCTCCGTCGGGACTAGCGGATACAATGAGCAGTTCTTC
CASSSVGTSGYNEQFF
>NA|TRBJ1-1|TRBV7-6|NA
TGTGCCAGCAGCCCCCGGGGGTTCACTGAAGCTTTCTTT
CASSPRGFTEAFF